The present T cell receptor (beta chain) was sequenced within a study of T cell clonotyping in hematopoietic cell transplantation. Study-wide findings and caveats: Broader posttransplant TCR repertoire diversity was predicted by graft donor and pretransplant recipient Inverse Simpson Index values. Pathologically expanded recipient clonotypes increased progressively from day 30 to day 180 as diversity fell.

A word on this clone: Its specificity is unknown.

Recipients were bled about 28 days pretransplant and at posttransplant days 30, 100, 180. V was shortened by 2 bases and J by 0 bases, with 13 bases between the two germline ends. The CDR3 is 16 amino acids. The germline CDR1 and CDR2 sequences are SGHDN and FVKESK. The repertoire was sequenced with immunoSEQ multiplex PCR; TCRdb's copy has only in-frame clones and lacks some. There are roughly 4,100 clones in the sample; approximately 95% occur only once, and just over 0.9% lies in the top ten. The source is a male patient aged 50 or older who had an allogeneic stem cell transplant from a related donor, so the T cells may come from the graft donor. Some clones in this sample may be carry-over from other donors' samples. The sample here was PBMCs, taken 30 days after allogeneic stem cell transplant. The chain links TRBV14 to TRBJ1-2, with D hard to call. The CDR3 DNA reads as TGTGCCAGCAGCCAAACTCGGCAGGCAGCTAACTATGGCTACACCTTC. Its protein is CASSQTRQAANYGYTF.